This TCR beta chain was documented in a study of blood T cell repertoires in COVID-19. At the level of the study: Samples representing acute and convalescent COVID-19 were sourced from the United States, Italy and Spain. The cDNA or gDNA used as material had been derived from T cells, B-cell-depleted T cells, or PBMCs.

Germline V gene data show CDR1 as MGHRA and CDR2 as YSYEKL. This CDR3 is 12 amino acids long. Between the trimmed V and J ends, which lost 3 bases and 6 bases, there was a span of 7 bases. In the source study's methods: Counts of nucleated cells, estimated from reference gene primer amplification, were obtained. Libraries were prepared by immunoSEQ multiplex PCR; TCRdb keeps only in-frame clonotypes and omits some of them. V and J calls plus clone size are reproduced from that table; the DNA served to infer D and trimming. The table lists tens of thousands of clones, roughly 80% of them singletons. This clone occurred a few times.

The sequencing input was peripheral blood. This receptor was obtained from a man younger than 45 with COVID-19, enrolled during active disease. The V and J genes are TRBV4-1 and TRBJ2-3, with D hard to call. CDR3 amino acids: CASSQPVDTQYF. DNA for the CDR3: TGCGCCAGCAGCCAGCCGGTCGATACGCAGTATTTT.